This T cell receptor beta chain was identified during a study of T-cell reconstitution after alpha-beta-depleted transplantation in children. Unique molecular identifiers were incorporated when the TCRbeta library was constructed. TCRdb re-analysed the PCR reads in MiXCR, keeping a single row per CDR3 protein. The table shows 230,000 or so distinct CDR3 sequences, with about 9.6% occurring only once. V was trimmed by 4 bases and J by 5 bases, leaving 17 bases between them. Germline assignment: CDR1 SGHRS and CDR2 YFSETQ. The length of the CDR3 is 15 residues. Ten or more counts support this clonotype.

The receptor's source is a human donor who donated a stem cell graft to a child with SCID. The source was PBMCs from the stem cell graft donor, collected from the stem cell graft. This rearrangement joins TRBV5-1 to TRBJ2-3; D possibly corresponds to TRBD1 (5 bases). CDR3 nucleotides: TGCGCCAGCAGCGTAAACGGACACCCAGGAGATACGCAGTATTTT. It specifies CASSVNGHPGDTQYF.